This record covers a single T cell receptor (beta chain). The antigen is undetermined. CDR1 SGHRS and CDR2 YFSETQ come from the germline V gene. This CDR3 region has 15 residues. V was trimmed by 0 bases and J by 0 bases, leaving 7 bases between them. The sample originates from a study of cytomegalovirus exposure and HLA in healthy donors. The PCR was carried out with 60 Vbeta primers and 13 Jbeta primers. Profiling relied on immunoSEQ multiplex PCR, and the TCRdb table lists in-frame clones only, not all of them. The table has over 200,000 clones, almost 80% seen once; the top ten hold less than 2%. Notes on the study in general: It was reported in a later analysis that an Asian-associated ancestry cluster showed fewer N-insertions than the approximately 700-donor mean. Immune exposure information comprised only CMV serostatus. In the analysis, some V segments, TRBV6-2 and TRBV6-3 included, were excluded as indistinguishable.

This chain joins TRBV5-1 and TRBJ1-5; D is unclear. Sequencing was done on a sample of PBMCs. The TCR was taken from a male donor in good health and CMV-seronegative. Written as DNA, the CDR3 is TGCGCCAGCAGCTTGGAGGGAGGTAGCAATCAGCCCCAGCATTTT. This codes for CASSLEGGSNQPQHF. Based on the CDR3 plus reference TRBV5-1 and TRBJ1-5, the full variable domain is KAGVTQTPRYLIKTRGQQVTLSCSPISGHRSVSWYQQTPGQGLQFLFEYFSETQRNKGNFPGRFSGRQFSNSRSEMNVSTLELGDSALYLCASSLEGGSNQPQHFGDGTRLSIL.